The 7 T cell receptor beta chains in this list originate from one sample, sequenced in a study of blood T cell repertoires in COVID-19. Clones were read by immunoSEQ multiplex PCR, and TCRdb kept only the in-frame ones, dropping some. The sample lists more than 200,000 clones, about 80% occurring once. Input material: peripheral blood. The receptors come from a man older than 75 with acute or convalescent COVID-19.

The V gene is TRBV27, the J gene TRBJ1-2; 8 nucleotides align to TRBD1. V was clipped by 5 bases and J by 4 bases; unmatched bases: 6. The CDR3 contains 14 residues. Per the germline V gene, CDR1 is MNHEY and CDR2 is SMNVEV (reference sequence). CDR3 protein: CASSIGQGRYGYTF. CDR3 nucleotides: TGTGCCAGCAGTATCGGACAGGGACGCTATGGCTACACCTTC.

V gene TRBV3-1 (or the pseudogene TRBV3-2) combines with J gene TRBJ2-7; tentatively, D is TRBD2 (5 bases). Germline CDR1 and CDR2: LGHDT and YNNKEL (reference sequence). Trimming took off 1 base at V and 8 bases at J, with 18 bases between the two ends. CDR3 size: 15 residues. In DNA, the CDR3 is TGTGCCAGCAGCCAAGGGGCCAGCGGACTCCTTAAGCAGTACTTC. Protein product: CASSQGASGLLKQYF.

The J gene is TRBJ1-5, the V gene TRBV19, with D unclear. Trimming shortened V by 1 base and J by 0 bases, and 19 bases separated the two germline ends. This CDR3 has 19 residues. The germline V gene has CDR1 LNHDA and CDR2 SQIVND (reference sequence). In DNA form, the CDR3 reads TGTGCCAGTAGTATAGGAGGGAGGGCAGTCATCCCTAGCAATCAGCCCCAGCATTTT. Encoded protein: CASSIGGRAVIPSNQPQHF.

The chain carries TRBV2 and TRBJ1-3; D perhaps matches TRBD1 (6 bases). Germline loops: CDR1 SNHLY, CDR2 FYNNEI. The CDR3 is made up of 15 amino acids. Deletions cut 6 bases from V and 2 bases from J, with 14 bases between. This CDR3 is CASRAQGVAGNTIYF. CDR3 bases: TGTGCCAGCAGGGCACAGGGAGTTGCTGGAAACACCATATATTTT.

J is TRBJ1-2 and V is TRBV29-1; TRBD1 might be the D (5 bases). The germline V gene encodes CDR1 SQVTM and CDR2 ANQGSEA. The CDR3 is 10 amino acids. V lost 6 bases and J 4 bases, leaving 6 bases between the germline ends. DNA of the CDR3: TGCAGCGTAGACAGCTATGGCTACACCTTC. Translated: CSVDSYGYTF.

V is TRBV7-9 and J is TRBJ1-4, with TRBD1 identical over 9 bases. The CDR3 consists of 16 residues. V was clipped by 3 bases and J by 5 bases; unmatched bases: 7. The germline gives CDR1 SEHNR, CDR2 FQNEAQ (reference sequence). CDR3 DNA sequence: TGTGCCAGCAGCTTTCTTTACAGGGGGCGAAATGAAAAACTGTTTTTT. Its translation: CASSFLYRGRNEKLFF.

V gene TRBV3-1 (or the pseudogene TRBV3-2) combines with J gene TRBJ2-2; D ambiguous. CDR1 and CDR2 from the germline V gene are LGHDT and YNNKEL (reference sequence). The ends were cut back, 1 base at V and 7 bases at J, with 7 bases in the middle. The CDR3 is made up of 13 amino acids. The DNA of the CDR3 is TGTGCCAGCAGCCAAGTTAAGCGCGGGGAGCTGTTTTTT. Encoded protein: CASSQVKRGELFF.